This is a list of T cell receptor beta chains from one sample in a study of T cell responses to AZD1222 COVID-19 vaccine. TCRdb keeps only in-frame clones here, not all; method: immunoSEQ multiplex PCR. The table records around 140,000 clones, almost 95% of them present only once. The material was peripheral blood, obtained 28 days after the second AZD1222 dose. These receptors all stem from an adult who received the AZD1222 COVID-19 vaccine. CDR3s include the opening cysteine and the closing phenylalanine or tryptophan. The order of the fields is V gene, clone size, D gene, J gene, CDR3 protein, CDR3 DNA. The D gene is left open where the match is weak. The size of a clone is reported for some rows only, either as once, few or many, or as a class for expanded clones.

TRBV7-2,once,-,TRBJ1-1,CASSTRGSRGGIEAFF,TGTGCCAGCAGCACGCGGGGCTCGAGGGGGGGCATTGAAGCTTTCTTT
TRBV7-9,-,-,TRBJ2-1,CASSPTPDNEQFF,TGTGCCAGCAGCCCCACCCCTGACAATGAGCAGTTCTTC
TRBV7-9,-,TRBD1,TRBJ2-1,CASSLDRDSEQFF,TGTGCCAGCAGCTTAGATAGGGACAGTGAGCAGTTCTTC
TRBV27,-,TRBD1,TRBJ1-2,CASFGQGMSGYTF,TGTGCCAGCTTTGGACAGGGAATGAGTGGCTACACCTTC
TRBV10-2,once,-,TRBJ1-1,CASSVKPTGENTEAFF,TGCGCCAGCAGTGTAAAACCAACCGGCGAGAACACTGAAGCTTTCTTT
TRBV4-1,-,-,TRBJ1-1,CASSQDGQPYEAFF,TGCGCCAGCAGCCAAGATGGCCAGCCGTATGAAGCTTTCTTT
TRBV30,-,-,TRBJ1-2,CAWSVHGSILVGYTF,TGTGCCTGGAGTGTACATGGGAGCATCCTGGTCGGCTACACCTTC
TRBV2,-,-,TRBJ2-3,CASRRDFTDTQYF,TGTGCCAGCAGAAGGGACTTCACAGATACGCAGTATTTT
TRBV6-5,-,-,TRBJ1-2,CASTSVLSYGYTF,TGTGCCAGCACGAGTGTCCTTAGCTATGGCTACACCTTC
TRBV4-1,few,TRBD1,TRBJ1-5,CASSQEVTGEQPQHF,TGCGCCAGCAGCCAAGAAGTCACAGGGGAGCAGCCCCAGCATTTT
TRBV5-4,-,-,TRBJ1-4,CASSLGWGGGEKLFF,TGTGCCAGCAGCTTGGGTTGGGGGGGAGGAGAAAAACTGTTTTTT